This T cell receptor beta chain was obtained from a study of CD8 T cells in ankylosing spondylitis. Findings and caveats of the study: Some of the motif variants had earlier been found in reactive arthritis patients' fluid and blood. Within ankylosing spondylitis blood, a TCR beta motif made up of several highly homologous variants appeared to be characteristic.

TCRdb re-called the 5' RACE reads with MiXCR, one entry per CDR3 protein. The table includes about 500,000 distinct CDR3 sequences, approximately 11% detected once. CDR1 is PRHDT and CDR2 is FYEKMQ in the germline V gene (reference sequence). Between the trimmed V and J ends, which lost 5 bases and 4 bases, there was a span of 14 bases. The CDR3 contains 14 residues. This clonotype was picked up a small number of times. Its antigen is undetermined. The material sequenced was blood, either unsorted or a sorted T cell fraction (not recorded which). The source is a male donor with ankylosing spondylitis. V usage is TRBV13 and J usage is TRBJ2-5; D may be TRBD2 (6 bases). The CDR3 loop reads CASSPTGVRETQYF. CDR3 DNA: TGTGCCAGCAGCCCAACGGGGGTTCGAGAGACCCAGTACTTC.